The sequence of this TCR beta chain was determined in a study of CD8 T cells in ankylosing spondylitis. Many counts were recorded for this clonotype. What it binds is not known. This CDR3 is built from 17 residues. Germline V gene sequence: CDR1 MGHDK, CDR2 SYGVNS. V lost 4 bases and J lost 4; bases outside the gene matches: 10. MiXCR, run by TCRdb on the 5' RACE reads, gives a single entry per CDR3 protein. The repertoire consists of around 210,000 distinct CDR3 sequences, with approximately 8% occurring once and the leading ten covering more than 4.5%. Study conclusions and caveats: Existing reports had already noted some motif variants in reactive arthritis synovial fluid and blood. Seemingly distinctive of ankylosing spondylitis blood was a TCR beta motif formed by eight highly homologous variants.

The sequence was obtained from a female donor with ankylosing spondylitis or in good health (not recorded which). The sequencing sample was made of blood, either unsorted or a sorted T cell fraction (not recorded which). This chain joins TRBV25-1 and TRBJ2-1; the match to TRBD2 covers 10 bases. The CDR3 protein is CASSAARRLAGYNEQFF. The CDR3 bases are TGTGCCAGCAGTGCTGCGAGGAGACTAGCGGGTTACAATGAGCAGTTCTTC.